Listed below are T cell receptor beta chains from one sample, sequenced in a study of shared clonotypes between healthy human individuals. Measured with immunoSEQ multiplex PCR; TCRdb has only the in-frame clones, and not every one. The sample includes about 980,000 clones, 70% to 85% seen only once; the top ten take approximately 1.5%. Source material: memory CD4+ T cells sorted from blood. These TCRs come from a man between 18 and 35 years old in good health. Both conserved end residues are part of each CDR3. The D gene is left open where the match is weak. Only part of the rows carry a size: once, few, many, or a class if the clone is expanded.

j_call,d_call,clone_size,v_call,cdr3_aa,cdr3_nt
TRBJ1-6,TRBD1,.,TRBV7-9,CASSSGQGAGYNSPLHF,TGTGCCAGCAGCTCAGGACAGGGGGCAGGATATAATTCACCCCTCCACTTT
TRBJ2-3,.,.,TRBV5-3,CARSSEDTQYF,TGTGCCAGAAGCTCCGAGGATACGCAGTATTTT
TRBJ1-6,TRBD1,.,TRBV18,CASSGQGRANSPLHF,TGTGCCAGCTCGGGACAGGGACGTGCGAATTCACCCCTCCACTTT
TRBJ2-7,TRBD1,.,TRBV5-4,CASSLSLVWDSSYEQYF,TGTGCCAGCAGCTTATCACTAGTTTGGGACAGCTCCTACGAGCAGTACTTC
TRBJ2-2,.,.,TRBV5-1,CASSLASYTNANTGELFF,TGCGCCAGCAGCTTGGCCTCTTATACTAACGCGAACACCGGGGAGCTGTTTTTT
TRBJ1-1,.,few,TRBV11-2,CASSFGGDTEAFF,TGTGCCAGCAGCTTCGGAGGGGACACTGAAGCTTTCTTT
TRBJ2-5,.,once,TRBV7-9,CASNTTPGQGLGEQYF,TGTGCCAGCAATACTACCCCCGGGCAGGGGCTAGGGGAGCAGTACTTC
TRBJ1-1,.,few,TRBV5-4,CASSLSGEAFF,TGTGCCAGCAGCTTGTCAGGTGAAGCTTTCTTT
TRBJ2-1,.,.,TRBV7-9,CASSLVPEYNEQFF,TGTGCCAGCAGCTTAGTTCCGGAGTACAATGAGCAGTTCTTC
TRBJ2-7,TRBD2,.,TRBV30,CAGGFSGRADEQYF,TGTGCCGGGGGGTTTAGCGGGAGGGCTGACGAGCAGTACTTC
TRBJ2-7,TRBD1,many,TRBV6-1,CASSLDRGSFYEQYF,TGTGCCAGCAGTTTAGACAGGGGTTCCTTCTACGAGCAGTACTTC
TRBJ1-1,.,.,TRBV28,CASSSPGRGLEAFF,TGTGCCAGCAGTTCCCCGGGCAGAGGCCTTGAAGCTTTCTTT
TRBJ1-1,.,.,TRBV5-5,CASSLSTVTNTEAFF,TGTGCCAGCAGCTTATCGACGGTAACGAACACTGAAGCTTTCTTT
TRBJ2-1,TRBD2,.,TRBV6-6,CASSPGTSGSNEQFF,TGTGCCAGCAGTCCCGGGACTAGCGGCTCCAATGAGCAGTTCTTC
TRBJ2-2,.,.,TRBV30,CAGSTSGTGELFF,TGTGCCGGGTCGACTAGTGGCACCGGGGAGCTGTTTTTT
TRBJ1-2,.,.,TRBV30,CAWGVPPNYGYTF,TGTGCCTGGGGGGTCCCGCCTAACTATGGCTACACCTTC
TRBJ1-1,.,.,TRBV7-6,CASSQIRAEAFF,TGTGCCAGCAGCCAGATCAGGGCCGAGGCTTTCTTT
TRBJ2-7,.,.,TRBV4-3,CASSQDYSTYEQYF,TGCGCCAGCAGCCAGGACTATTCCACCTACGAGCAGTACTTC
TRBJ2-3,.,.,TRBV10-3,CAIRPGDSDTQYF,TGTGCCATCAGGCCGGGAGATTCAGATACGCAGTATTTT
TRBJ2-1,.,few,TRBV18,CASSPSTGYNEQFF,TGTGCCAGCTCACCCTCAACAGGGTACAATGAGCAGTTCTTC
TRBJ1-2,TRBD1,.,TRBV15,CATSSDTRDRTYGYTF,TGTGCCACCAGCAGCGATACCAGGGACAGGACTTATGGCTACACCTTC
TRBJ1-5,.,.,TRBV7-3,CASSLKALLRSNQPQHF,TGTGCCAGCAGCTTAAAGGCTCTACTGAGGAGCAATCAGCCCCAGCATTTT
TRBJ1-2,.,.,TRBV18,CASSPTGGRAGGYTF,TGTGCCAGCTCACCGACGGGGGGCAGGGCCGGTGGCTACACCTTC
TRBJ2-1,.,.,TRBV2,CASLYGNEQFF,TGTGCCAGCCTATACGGCAATGAGCAGTTCTTC
TRBJ1-6,.,.,TRBV5-4,CASTITGSSYNSPLHF,TGTGCCAGCACCATAACGGGGAGCTCCTATAATTCACCCCTCCACTTT
TRBJ2-2,.,.,TRBV19,CASSGAGLPGELFF,TGTGCCAGCTCCGGAGCAGGCCTACCCGGGGAGCTGTTTTTT
TRBJ2-4,.,once,TRBV5-4,CASSLSQGNKNIQYF,TGTGCCAGCAGCTTGTCGCAGGGAAACAAAAACATTCAGTACTTC
TRBJ2-1,TRBD2,.,TRBV7-9,CASSHKLAGNNYNEQFF,TGTGCCAGCAGCCATAAGCTAGCGGGGAACAACTACAATGAGCAGTTCTTC
TRBJ1-5,.,.,TRBV30,CAWSENIGQPQHF,TGTGCCTGGAGTGAGAACATCGGTCAGCCCCAGCATTTT
TRBJ2-1,.,.,TRBV11-2,CASSSAGAGTGSYNEQFF,TGTGCCAGCAGCTCGGCGGGGGCCGGGACTGGGTCCTACAATGAGCAGTTCTTC
TRBJ1-1,.,few,TRBV7-9,CASSSMTEMNTEAFF,TGTGCCAGCAGCTCTATGACAGAAATGAACACTGAAGCTTTCTTT
TRBJ1-6,TRBD1,once,TRBV19,CATDAGQQNSPLHF,TGTGCCACAGACGCGGGACAGCAGAATTCACCCCTCCACTTT
TRBJ1-2,.,once,TRBV27,CASSFRLDRLAGYTF,TGTGCCAGCAGTTTTCGTCTCGACAGGCTAGCTGGCTACACCTTC
TRBJ1-4,TRBD1,few,TRBV19,CATSTGTGTEKLFF,TGTGCCACCAGTACCGGGACAGGGACTGAAAAACTGTTTTTT
TRBJ2-6,.,.,TRBV5-1,CASSPRTDSLSRANVLTF,TGCGCCAGCAGCCCCCGGACGGATTCCCTCTCTCGGGCCAACGTCCTGACTTTC
TRBJ2-1,TRBD1,.,TRBV5-1,CASSPAGTDNEQFF,TGCGCCAGCAGCCCGGCCGGGACAGACAATGAGCAGTTCTTC
TRBJ1-1,.,few,TRBV7-9,CASSYRGTEAFF,TGTGCCAGCAGCTACAGAGGGACTGAAGCTTTCTTT
TRBJ2-2,TRBD1,.,TRBV29-1,CSGRQGAAGELFF,TGCAGCGGACGACAGGGGGCGGCCGGGGAGCTGTTTTTT
TRBJ1-2,.,.,TRBV6-5,CASSYSAGHGYTF,TGTGCCAGCAGTTACTCCGCAGGGCATGGCTACACCTTC
TRBJ1-1,.,few,TRBV6-6,CASSYSGGLRAFF,TGTGCCAGCAGTTACTCTGGGGGATTGAGAGCTTTCTTT
TRBJ1-1,TRBD1,.,TRBV2,CASSPGTGGLFTEAFF,TGTGCCAGCAGCCCCGGGACAGGGGGCCTGTTCACTGAAGCTTTCTTT